This T cell receptor beta chain emerged from a study of cytomegalovirus exposure and HLA in healthy donors. Across the study: Later, an analysis reported that the approximately 120 validation repertoires had used the same platform as the approximately 630 first-cohort repertoires. Study results and caveats: Cytomegalovirus status, reportedly, was diagnosed with high specificity and sensitivity by the classifier.

Trimming left V 3 bases short and J 3 bases short, with 10 bases between. The CDR3 is 13 residues long. Germline assignment: CDR1 SGHKS and CDR2 YYEKEE (reference sequence). Assay used: immunoSEQ multiplex PCR; TCRdb lists only in-frame clones, some missing. The table has roughly 80,000 clones, more than 75% seen once. For this clone: Antigen unknown.

The TCR originated in a man younger than 45 in good health and CMV-seronegative. The rearrangement uses TRBV5-5 and TRBJ2-7; no reliable D call. Specimen: PBMCs. CDR3 in amino acids: CASSWLQDYEQYF. CDR3 DNA sequence: TGTGCCAGCAGCTGGCTGCAGGACTACGAGCAGTACTTC.